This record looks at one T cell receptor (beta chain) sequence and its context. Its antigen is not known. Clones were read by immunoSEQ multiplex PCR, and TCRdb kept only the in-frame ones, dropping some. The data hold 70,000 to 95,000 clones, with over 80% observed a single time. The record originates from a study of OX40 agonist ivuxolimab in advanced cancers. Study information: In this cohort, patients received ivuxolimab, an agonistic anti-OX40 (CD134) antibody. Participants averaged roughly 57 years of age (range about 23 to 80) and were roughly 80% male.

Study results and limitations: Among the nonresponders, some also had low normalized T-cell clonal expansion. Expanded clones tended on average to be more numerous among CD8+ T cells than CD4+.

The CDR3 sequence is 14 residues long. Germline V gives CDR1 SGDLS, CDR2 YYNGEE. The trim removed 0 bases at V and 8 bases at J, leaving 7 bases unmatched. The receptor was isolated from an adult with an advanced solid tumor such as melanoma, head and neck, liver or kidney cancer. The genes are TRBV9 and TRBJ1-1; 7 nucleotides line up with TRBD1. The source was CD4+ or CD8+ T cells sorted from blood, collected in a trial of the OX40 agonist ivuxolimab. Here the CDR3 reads CASSVAGSDREAFF. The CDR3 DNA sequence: TGTGCCAGCAGCGTAGCTGGGTCGGACAGGGAAGCTTTCTTT.